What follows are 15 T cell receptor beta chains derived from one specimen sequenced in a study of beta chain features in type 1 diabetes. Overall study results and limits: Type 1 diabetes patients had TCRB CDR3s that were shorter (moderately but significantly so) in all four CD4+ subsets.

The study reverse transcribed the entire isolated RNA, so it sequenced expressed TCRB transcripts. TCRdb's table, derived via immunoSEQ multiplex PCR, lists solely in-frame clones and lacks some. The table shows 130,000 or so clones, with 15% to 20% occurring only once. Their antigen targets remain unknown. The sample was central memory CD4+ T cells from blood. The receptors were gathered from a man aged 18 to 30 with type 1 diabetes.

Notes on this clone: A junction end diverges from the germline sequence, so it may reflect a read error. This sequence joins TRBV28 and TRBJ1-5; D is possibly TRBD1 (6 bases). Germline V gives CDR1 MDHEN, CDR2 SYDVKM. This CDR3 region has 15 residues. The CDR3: CAGSVGGSGNQPQHF. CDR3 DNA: TGTGCCGGCAGCGTCGGGGGCAGCGGCAATCAGCCCCAGCATTTT.

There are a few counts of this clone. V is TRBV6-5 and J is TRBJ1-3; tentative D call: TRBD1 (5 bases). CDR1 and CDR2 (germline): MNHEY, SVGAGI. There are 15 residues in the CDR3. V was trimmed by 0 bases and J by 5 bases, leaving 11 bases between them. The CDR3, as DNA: TGTGCCAGCAGTTACTCGAACCCAGGGAGAAACACCATATATTTT. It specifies CASSYSNPGRNTIYF.

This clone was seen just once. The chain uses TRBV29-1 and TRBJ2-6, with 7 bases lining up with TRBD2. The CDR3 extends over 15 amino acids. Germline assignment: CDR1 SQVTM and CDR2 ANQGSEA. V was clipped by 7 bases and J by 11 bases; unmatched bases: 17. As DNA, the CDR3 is TGCAGCGGTGGATGGAGGGAGGGACCTCTTGACGTCCTGACTTTC. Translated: CSGGWREGPLDVLTF.

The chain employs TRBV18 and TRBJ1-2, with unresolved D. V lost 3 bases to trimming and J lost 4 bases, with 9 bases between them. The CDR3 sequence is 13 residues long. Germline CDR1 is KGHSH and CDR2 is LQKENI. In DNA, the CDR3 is TGTGCCAGCTCACCGGACGAGACCTATGGCTACACCTTC. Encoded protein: CASSPDETYGYTF. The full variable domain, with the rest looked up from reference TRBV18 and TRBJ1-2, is NAGVMQNPRHLVRRRGQEARLRCSPMKGHSHVYWYRQLPEEGLKFMVYLQKENIIDESGMPKERFSAEFPKEGPSILRIQQVVRGDSAAYFCASSPDETYGYTFGSGTRLTVV.

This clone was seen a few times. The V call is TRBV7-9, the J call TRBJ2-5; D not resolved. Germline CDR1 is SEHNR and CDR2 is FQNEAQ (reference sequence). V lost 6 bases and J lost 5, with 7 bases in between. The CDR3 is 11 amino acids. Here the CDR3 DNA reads TGTGCCAGCAGTTTTACGGAGACCCAGTACTTC. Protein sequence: CASSFTETQYF.

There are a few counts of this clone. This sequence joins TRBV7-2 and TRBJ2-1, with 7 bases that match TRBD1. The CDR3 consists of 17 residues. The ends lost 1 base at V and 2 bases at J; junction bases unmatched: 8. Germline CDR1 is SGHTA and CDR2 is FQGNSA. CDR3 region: CASSLDADRAPYNEQFF. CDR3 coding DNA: TGTGCCAGCAGCTTAGACGCCGACAGGGCTCCCTACAATGAGCAGTTCTTC.

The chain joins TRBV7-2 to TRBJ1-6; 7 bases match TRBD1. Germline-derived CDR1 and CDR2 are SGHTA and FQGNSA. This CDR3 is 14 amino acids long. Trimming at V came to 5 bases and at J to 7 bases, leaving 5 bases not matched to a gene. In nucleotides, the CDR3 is TGTGCCAGCAGCCCCGGGACAGAAAATTCACCCCTCCACTTT. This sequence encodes CASSPGTENSPLHF.

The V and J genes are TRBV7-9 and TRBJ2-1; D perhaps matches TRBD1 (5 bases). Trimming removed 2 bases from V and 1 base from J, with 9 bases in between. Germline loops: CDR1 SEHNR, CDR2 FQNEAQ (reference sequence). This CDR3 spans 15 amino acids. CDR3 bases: TGTGCCAGCAGCTTATCAGGGATTTCCTACAATGAGCAGTTCTTC. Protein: CASSLSGISYNEQFF.

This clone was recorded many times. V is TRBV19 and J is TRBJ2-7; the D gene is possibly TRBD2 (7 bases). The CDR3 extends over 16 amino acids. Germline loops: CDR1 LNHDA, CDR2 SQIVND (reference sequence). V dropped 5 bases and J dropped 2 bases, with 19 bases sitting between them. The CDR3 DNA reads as TGTGCCAGTAGTCTGGGGGCACAGCGGGATACCTACGAGCAGTACTTC. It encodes CASSLGAQRDTYEQYF.

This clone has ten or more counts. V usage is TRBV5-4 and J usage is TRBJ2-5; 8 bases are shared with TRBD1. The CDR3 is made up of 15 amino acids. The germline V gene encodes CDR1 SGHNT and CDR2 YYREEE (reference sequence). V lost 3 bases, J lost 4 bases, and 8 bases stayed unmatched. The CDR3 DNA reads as TGTGCCAGCAGCTCAAGACAGGGGCTTGGAGAGACCCAGTACTTC. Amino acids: CASSSRQGLGETQYF.

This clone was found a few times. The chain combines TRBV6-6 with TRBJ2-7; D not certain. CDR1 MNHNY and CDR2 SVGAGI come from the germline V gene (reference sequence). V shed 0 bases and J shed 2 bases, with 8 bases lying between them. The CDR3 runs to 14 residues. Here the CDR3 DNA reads TGTGCCAGCAGTTACTCCGCGGCTACCTACGAGCAGTACTTC. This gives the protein CASSYSAATYEQYF.

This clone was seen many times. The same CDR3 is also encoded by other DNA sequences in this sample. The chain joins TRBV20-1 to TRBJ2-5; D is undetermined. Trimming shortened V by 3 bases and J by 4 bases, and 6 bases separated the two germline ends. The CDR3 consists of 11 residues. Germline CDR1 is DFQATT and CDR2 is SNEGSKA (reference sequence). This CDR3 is CSARPTETQYF. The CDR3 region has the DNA TGCAGTGCTAGGCCGACAGAGACCCAGTACTTC.

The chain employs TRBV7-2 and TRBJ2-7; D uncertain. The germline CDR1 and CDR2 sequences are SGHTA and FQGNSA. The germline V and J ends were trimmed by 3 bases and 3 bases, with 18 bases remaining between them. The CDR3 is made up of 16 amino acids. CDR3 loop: CASSFFGTVPGYEQYF. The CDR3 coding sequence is TGTGCCAGCAGCTTCTTCGGAACGGTTCCTGGCTACGAGCAGTACTTC.

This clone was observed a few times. The CDR3 DNA is TGTGCCAGCAGGCAGCGAGGGACCCTCTACGAGCAGTACTTC. Amino acids: CASRQRGTLYEQYF. The chain links TRBV21-1 to TRBJ2-7. TRBV21-1 is a documented pseudogene. This CDR3 spans 14 amino acids.

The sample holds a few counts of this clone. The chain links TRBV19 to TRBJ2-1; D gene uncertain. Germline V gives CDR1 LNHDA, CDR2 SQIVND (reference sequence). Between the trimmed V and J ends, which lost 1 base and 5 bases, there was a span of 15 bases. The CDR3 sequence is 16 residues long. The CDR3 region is CASSIAGRTTNNEQFF. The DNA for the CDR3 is TGTGCCAGTAGTATAGCGGGCAGAACTACAAACAATGAGCAGTTCTTC.